The rows below give T cell receptor beta chains drawn from one sample of a study of blood T cell repertoires in COVID-19. The table came from immunoSEQ multiplex PCR; TCRdb's copy has only in-frame clones and leaves some out. The table lists over 150,000 clones, approximately 90% of them singletons. The sequenced material came from peripheral blood. The source is a man aged 18-30 years with COVID-19, enrolled during active disease. Each CDR3 is given with its conserved first and last residue. A D gene is named only where the DNA matches it firmly. Clone size appears in some rows only: once, few, many, or a class for an expanded clone.

clone size: -
D gene: TRBD1
V gene: TRBV2
CDR3 length: 13
J gene: TRBJ2-7
CDR3 DNA: TGTGCCAGCAAACTGGACAGGGTAGACGAGCAGTACTTC
CDR3 protein: CASKLDRVDEQYF

clone size: -
D gene: TRBD1
V gene: TRBV6-6
CDR3 length: 13
J gene: TRBJ1-1
CDR3 DNA: TGTGCCAGCAGCCTCGGACAGGGAACTGAAGCTTTCTTT
CDR3 protein: CASSLGQGTEAFF

clone size: -
D gene: TRBD1
V gene: TRBV29-1
CDR3 length: 14
J gene: TRBJ1-1
CDR3 DNA: TGCAGCGTTGAGAGCAGGGGGATGAACACTGAAGCTTTCTTT
CDR3 protein: CSVESRGMNTEAFF

clone size: -
D gene: -
V gene: TRBV28
CDR3 length: 17
J gene: TRBJ2-5
CDR3 DNA: TGTGCCAGCAGTACCCACCTCATCTTGCGGGGGCCAGAGACCCAGTACTTC
CDR3 protein: CASSTHLILRGPETQYF

clone size: -
D gene: -
V gene: TRBV12-3/TRBV12-4
CDR3 length: 13
J gene: TRBJ2-7
CDR3 DNA: TGTGCCAGCAGTTTAGTGGGCACCTACGAGCAGTACTTC
CDR3 protein: CASSLVGTYEQYF

clone size: -
D gene: TRBD1
V gene: TRBV5-4
CDR3 length: 14
J gene: TRBJ2-3
CDR3 DNA: TGTGCCAGCAGCTGGACAGGGGGCCCAGATACGCAGTATTTT
CDR3 protein: CASSWTGGPDTQYF

clone size: -
D gene: -
V gene: TRBV28
CDR3 length: 12
J gene: TRBJ2-7
CDR3 DNA: TGTGCCAGCAGCTCCGGGATAAGAGAACAGTACTTC
CDR3 protein: CASSSGIREQYF

clone size: -
D gene: -
V gene: TRBV18
CDR3 length: 15
J gene: TRBJ1-1
CDR3 DNA: TGTGCCAGCTCACCGGGCAGGGCGCGGGGAACTGAAGCTTTCTTT
CDR3 protein: CASSPGRARGTEAFF

clone size: -
D gene: TRBD1
V gene: TRBV5-1
CDR3 length: 15
J gene: TRBJ2-7
CDR3 DNA: TGCGCCAGCAGCTCAAGACAGGGGGCGAGTTACGAGCAGTACTTC
CDR3 protein: CASSSRQGASYEQYF

clone size: -
D gene: TRBD1
V gene: TRBV29-1
CDR3 length: 14
J gene: TRBJ1-4
CDR3 DNA: TGCAGCGCCCGAGACAGGGCTAGAGGTGAAAAACTGCTTTTT
CDR3 protein: CSARDRARGEKLLF

clone size: -
D gene: TRBD1
V gene: TRBV5-1
CDR3 length: 16
J gene: TRBJ1-5
CDR3 DNA: TGCGCCAGCAGCTTGGGTCCCGGGACAGGGCCTAGACCCCAGCATTTT
CDR3 protein: CASSLGPGTGPRPQHF

clone size: -
D gene: -
V gene: TRBV5-5
CDR3 length: 17
J gene: TRBJ1-3
CDR3 DNA: TGTGCCAGCAGCTTGGCCTTAGGCCAGGGCTCTGGAAACACCATATATTTT
CDR3 protein: CASSLALGQGSGNTIYF

clone size: -
D gene: -
V gene: TRBV6-1
CDR3 length: 15
J gene: TRBJ2-7
CDR3 DNA: TGTGCCAGCAGTGAAGCTTTTAGAAGGGGGTACGAGCAGTACTTC
CDR3 protein: CASSEAFRRGYEQYF

clone size: -
D gene: TRBD2
V gene: TRBV24-1
CDR3 length: 13
J gene: TRBJ2-1
CDR3 DNA: TGTGCCACCAATAATGCCGGGGGGTTTGAGCAGTTCTTC
CDR3 protein: CATNNAGGFEQFF

clone size: once
D gene: TRBD1
V gene: TRBV6-2/TRBV6-3
CDR3 length: 15
J gene: TRBJ1-1
CDR3 DNA: TGTGCCAGCAGTTACGGGGACAGGGGAGGCAGTGAAGCTTTCTTT
CDR3 protein: CASSYGDRGGSEAFF

clone size: -
D gene: -
V gene: TRBV6-6
CDR3 length: 13
J gene: TRBJ2-5
CDR3 DNA: TGTGCCAGCAGCCTAGTGGTGGGAGAGACCCAGTACTTC
CDR3 protein: CASSLVVGETQYF

clone size: once
D gene: TRBD2
V gene: TRBV7-2
CDR3 length: 15
J gene: TRBJ2-7
CDR3 DNA: TGTGCCAGCAGCTACGGACTAGCGGGAGAGCGCGAGCAGTACTTC
CDR3 protein: CASSYGLAGEREQYF

clone size: -
D gene: -
V gene: TRBV3-1/TRBV3-2
CDR3 length: 13
J gene: TRBJ2-2
CDR3 DNA: TGTGCCAGCAGCCAAGCCAGGGTTGGGGAGCTGTTTTTT
CDR3 protein: CASSQARVGELFF

clone size: few
D gene: -
V gene: TRBV19
CDR3 length: 13
J gene: TRBJ1-2
CDR3 DNA: TGTGCCAGTAGTATCGGCAGGGACTATGGCTACACCTTC
CDR3 protein: CASSIGRDYGYTF

clone size: once
D gene: -
V gene: TRBV5-1
CDR3 length: 15
J gene: TRBJ1-2
CDR3 DNA: TGCGCCAGCAGGTGTGGCTGGCAGGGCCCCTCCGGCTACACCTTC
CDR3 protein: CASRCGWQGPSGYTF

clone size: -
D gene: TRBD2
V gene: TRBV6-2/TRBV6-3
CDR3 length: 14
J gene: TRBJ2-1
CDR3 DNA: TGTGCCAGCAGTTACTCCCTAGCGGGAGTGGTGCAGTTCTTC
CDR3 protein: CASSYSLAGVVQFF

clone size: -
D gene: -
V gene: TRBV7-2
CDR3 length: 16
J gene: TRBJ1-2
CDR3 DNA: TGTGCCAGCAGACAAAAAGGGTTCCAGGGTGGCTATGGCTACACCTTC
CDR3 protein: CASRQKGFQGGYGYTF

clone size: -
D gene: TRBD1
V gene: TRBV5-1
CDR3 length: 15
J gene: TRBJ2-7
CDR3 DNA: TGCGCCAGCAGCTTTACCGAGACAGGGGACGGCGAGCAGTACTTC
CDR3 protein: CASSFTETGDGEQYF

clone size: once
D gene: -
V gene: TRBV5-6
CDR3 length: 12
J gene: TRBJ2-7
CDR3 DNA: TGTGCCAGCAGCTTGGCGGCGGCGGGGCAGTACTTC
CDR3 protein: CASSLAAAGQYF

clone size: -
D gene: -
V gene: TRBV11-2
CDR3 length: 14
J gene: TRBJ2-1
CDR3 DNA: TGTGCCAGCAGCTTAGTACATACCCACAATGAGCAGTTCTTC
CDR3 protein: CASSLVHTHNEQFF

clone size: -
D gene: -
V gene: TRBV7-2
CDR3 length: 14
J gene: TRBJ2-7
CDR3 DNA: TGTGCCAGCAGCTTAACCAGGGTAGCCTACGAGCAGTACTTC
CDR3 protein: CASSLTRVAYEQYF

clone size: -
D gene: -
V gene: TRBV7-9
CDR3 length: 14
J gene: TRBJ2-2
CDR3 DNA: TGTGCCAGCAGCCCGAGCTCGAACACCGGGGAGCTGTTTTTT
CDR3 protein: CASSPSSNTGELFF

clone size: -
D gene: -
V gene: TRBV19
CDR3 length: 14
J gene: TRBJ1-2
CDR3 DNA: TGTGCCAGTAGTGTACGGACAGTTAACTATGGCTACACCTTC
CDR3 protein: CASSVRTVNYGYTF

clone size: -
D gene: -
V gene: TRBV5-1
CDR3 length: 15
J gene: TRBJ2-1
CDR3 DNA: TGCGCCAGCAGCTTGGAGCATAGTACCGACAATGAGCAGTTCTTC
CDR3 protein: CASSLEHSTDNEQFF

clone size: once
D gene: -
V gene: TRBV7-9
CDR3 length: 16
J gene: TRBJ2-6
CDR3 DNA: TGTGCCAGCACCAGCCCAACGGTCCCTGGGGCCAACGTCCTGACTTTC
CDR3 protein: CASTSPTVPGANVLTF

clone size: -
D gene: -
V gene: TRBV2
CDR3 length: 11
J gene: TRBJ1-1
CDR3 DNA: TGTGCCAGCACATCGGGTGTGGGAGCTTTCTTT
CDR3 protein: CASTSGVGAFF

clone size: -
D gene: TRBD1
V gene: TRBV28
CDR3 length: 18
J gene: TRBJ2-3
CDR3 DNA: TGTGCCAGCAGTTTCTACAACTTCGACAGGGGGCTCACAGATACGCAGTATTTT
CDR3 protein: CASSFYNFDRGLTDTQYF

clone size: -
D gene: -
V gene: TRBV7-2
CDR3 length: 17
J gene: TRBJ1-2
CDR3 DNA: TGTGCCAGCAGCCTAAGGGGACGGGGGGCGAGGGACTATGGCTACACCTTC
CDR3 protein: CASSLRGRGARDYGYTF

clone size: once
D gene: TRBD2
V gene: TRBV6-2/TRBV6-3
CDR3 length: 16
J gene: TRBJ2-3
CDR3 DNA: TGTGCCAGCAGTCCCGGACTAGCGGGAATCACAGATACGCAGTATTTT
CDR3 protein: CASSPGLAGITDTQYF

clone size: -
D gene: -
V gene: TRBV30
CDR3 length: 15
J gene: TRBJ1-1
CDR3 DNA: TGTGCCTGGAGATCCTTCGACAGGTTAAGAACTGAAGCTTTCTTT
CDR3 protein: CAWRSFDRLRTEAFF

clone size: -
D gene: TRBD1
V gene: TRBV7-2
CDR3 length: 14
J gene: TRBJ1-5
CDR3 DNA: TGTGCCAGCAGCCTGACAGGGAACAATCAGCCCCAGCATTTT
CDR3 protein: CASSLTGNNQPQHF

clone size: -
D gene: -
V gene: TRBV15
CDR3 length: 15
J gene: TRBJ1-5
CDR3 DNA: TGTGCCACCTCTCAGCCGGGGAGCAGCAATCAGCCCCAGCATTTT
CDR3 protein: CATSQPGSSNQPQHF

clone size: -
D gene: -
V gene: TRBV9
CDR3 length: 17
J gene: TRBJ2-1
CDR3 DNA: TGTGCCAGCAGCGCAAACATCTTTCGGACAACTTACAATGAGCAGTTCTTC
CDR3 protein: CASSANIFRTTYNEQFF

clone size: -
D gene: TRBD1
V gene: TRBV12-3/TRBV12-4
CDR3 length: 13
J gene: TRBJ2-1
CDR3 DNA: TGTGCCAGCAATCCGGGACAGCCCAATGAGCAGTTCTTC
CDR3 protein: CASNPGQPNEQFF

clone size: -
D gene: TRBD1
V gene: TRBV9
CDR3 length: 15
J gene: TRBJ2-3
CDR3 DNA: TGTGCCAGCAGCCCGGGACAGGGGGCCACAGATACGCAGTATTTT
CDR3 protein: CASSPGQGATDTQYF

clone size: -
D gene: -
V gene: TRBV19
CDR3 length: 16
J gene: TRBJ2-1
CDR3 DNA: TGTGCCAGTAGTATATTAAGGCTAGCCGAGAACAATGAGCAGTTCTTC
CDR3 protein: CASSILRLAENNEQFF

clone size: -
D gene: -
V gene: TRBV7-6
CDR3 length: 17
J gene: TRBJ2-3
CDR3 DNA: TGTGCCAGCCGGCTAGAGGGCCGACCGAACCCCACAGATACGCAGTATTTT
CDR3 protein: CASRLEGRPNPTDTQYF

clone size: -
D gene: -
V gene: TRBV27
CDR3 length: 16
J gene: TRBJ1-4
CDR3 DNA: TGTGCCAGCAGTTTAAGGGCGGGGGGCTTTAATGAAAAACTGTTTTTT
CDR3 protein: CASSLRAGGFNEKLFF

clone size: once
D gene: -
V gene: TRBV6-5
CDR3 length: 13
J gene: TRBJ2-2
CDR3 DNA: TGTGCCAGCAGTTACGGCGGCATCGGGGAGCTGTTTTTT
CDR3 protein: CASSYGGIGELFF

clone size: -
D gene: -
V gene: TRBV7-8
CDR3 length: 15
J gene: TRBJ1-2
CDR3 DNA: TGTGCCAGCAGCTTAGGGGGGCAGAAACCCTATGGCTACACCTTC
CDR3 protein: CASSLGGQKPYGYTF

clone size: -
D gene: -
V gene: TRBV11-3
CDR3 length: 14
J gene: TRBJ2-7
CDR3 DNA: TGTGCCAGCAGCTTAGGGTCAGGATCCTACGAGCAGTACTTC
CDR3 protein: CASSLGSGSYEQYF

clone size: -
D gene: TRBD1
V gene: TRBV28
CDR3 length: 16
J gene: TRBJ1-3
CDR3 DNA: TGTGCCAGCAGTTCCGGGACAGGGATGATTGGAAACACCATATATTTT
CDR3 protein: CASSSGTGMIGNTIYF

clone size: once
D gene: TRBD1
V gene: TRBV7-9
CDR3 length: 18
J gene: TRBJ2-6
CDR3 DNA: TGTGCCAGCACCCGCCCCTGGACAGGCACGCCCCGGGCCAACGTCCTGACTTTC
CDR3 protein: CASTRPWTGTPRANVLTF

clone size: -
D gene: -
V gene: TRBV28
CDR3 length: 13
J gene: TRBJ1-5
CDR3 DNA: TGTGCCAGCAGTCCGACAGGAGATCAGCCCCAGCATTTT
CDR3 protein: CASSPTGDQPQHF

clone size: -
D gene: -
V gene: TRBV3-1/TRBV3-2
CDR3 length: 14
J gene: TRBJ2-1
CDR3 DNA: TGTGCCAGCAGCCAAATCGTAAAGGACTTTGAGCAGTTCTTC
CDR3 protein: CASSQIVKDFEQFF

clone size: -
D gene: -
V gene: TRBV7-8
CDR3 length: 13
J gene: TRBJ1-1
CDR3 DNA: TGTGCCAGCAGCCCTGGACAGCTATCTGAAGCTTTCTTT
CDR3 protein: CASSPGQLSEAFF

clone size: once
D gene: -
V gene: TRBV28
CDR3 length: 15
J gene: TRBJ2-1
CDR3 DNA: TGTGCCAGCAGTTTAGGGGTCGGTAAGCGGGATGAGCAGTTCTTC
CDR3 protein: CASSLGVGKRDEQFF

clone size: -
D gene: -
V gene: TRBV9
CDR3 length: 13
J gene: TRBJ1-3
CDR3 DNA: TGTGCCAGCAGCGCGGGAACTGGAAACACCATATATTTT
CDR3 protein: CASSAGTGNTIYF

clone size: -
D gene: -
V gene: TRBV28
CDR3 length: 14
J gene: TRBJ1-1
CDR3 DNA: TGTGCCAGCAGTTTAACCGGGTTGAACACTGAAGCTTTCTTT
CDR3 protein: CASSLTGLNTEAFF

clone size: -
D gene: TRBD1
V gene: TRBV7-6
CDR3 length: 17
J gene: TRBJ2-6
CDR3 DNA: TGTGCCAGCAGCTGGGGACAGGCCCGGGCTGGGGCCAACGTCCTGACTTTC
CDR3 protein: CASSWGQARAGANVLTF

clone size: -
D gene: -
V gene: TRBV5-1
CDR3 length: 13
J gene: TRBJ2-1
CDR3 DNA: TGCGCCAGCAGCTTGGCAGTCGGGAATGAGCAGTTCTTC
CDR3 protein: CASSLAVGNEQFF

clone size: -
D gene: TRBD2
V gene: TRBV4-3
CDR3 length: 17
J gene: TRBJ2-1
CDR3 DNA: TGCGCCAGCAGCCAGGTCAGCGGGAGGTACTCCTACAATGAGCAGTTCTTC
CDR3 protein: CASSQVSGRYSYNEQFF

clone size: -
D gene: -
V gene: TRBV6-5
CDR3 length: 15
J gene: TRBJ2-2
CDR3 DNA: TGTGCCAGCACTTTAAGGCGGCCGAACACCGGGGAGCTGTTTTTT
CDR3 protein: CASTLRRPNTGELFF

clone size: many
D gene: -
V gene: TRBV6-2/TRBV6-3
CDR3 length: 15
J gene: TRBJ2-7
CDR3 DNA: TGTGCCAGCAGCGCCGGGATTATCTATCCATTCGAGCAGTACTTC
CDR3 protein: CASSAGIIYPFEQYF